Listed below are T cell receptor beta chains from one sample, sequenced in a study of blood T cells in healthy people across ages. MiXCR, applied by TCRdb to the 5' RACE reads, yields one record per CDR3 protein. This sample has around 800,000 distinct CDR3 sequences, with under 45% found just once. The sample taken for sequencing was blood. All receptors come from a man aged 60 to 75 in good health. Each CDR3 is given with its conserved first and last residue. Each record gives: V gene, CDR3 length, J gene, clone size, D gene, CDR3 protein, CDR3 DNA. A D gene is named only where the DNA matches it firmly. Not all rows give a size; the values are once, few, many and, for expanded clones, a class.

>TRBV10-3|14|TRBJ1-2|-|TRBD1
CAIREDRGGYGYTF
TGTGCCATCAGGGAGGACAGGGGTGGCTATGGCTACACCTTC
>TRBV5-1|16|TRBJ2-4|once|-
CASSLGGRQGRNIQYF
TGCGCCAGCAGCTTGGGAGGGAGGCAGGGTCGAAACATTCAGTACTTC
>TRBV7-2|15|TRBJ2-1|few|TRBD2
CASRPHGGGLFWQFF
TGTGCCAGCAGACCTCACGGGGGGGGCCTCTTCTGGCAGTTCTTC
>TRBV20-1|16|TRBJ2-1|once|TRBD2
CSASGRAGGQYNEQFF
TGCAGTGCTTCAGGCCGAGCGGGGGGGCAATACAATGAGCAGTTCTTC
>TRBV5-6|18|TRBJ1-3|once|TRBD1
CASSFGTGARGYGNTIYF
TGTGCCAGCAGCTTTGGGACAGGGGCCCGCGGATACGGAAACACCATATATTTT
>TRBV9|16|TRBJ2-2|few|-
CASSERGAGARRELFF
TGTGCCAGCAGCGAAAGAGGGGCGGGGGCTCGGCGGGAGCTGTTTTTT
>TRBV3-1|15|TRBJ2-7|-|TRBD2
CASSLTSGAYYEQYF
TGTGCCAGCAGCCTGACTAGCGGGGCCTACTACGAGCAGTACTTC
>TRBV30|13|TRBJ1-2|few|-
CAWTSTENYGYTF
TGTGCCTGGACTTCGACAGAAAACTATGGCTACACCTTC
>TRBV5-1|17|TRBJ2-1|once|-
CASSSGDSPRAYNEQFF
TGCGCCAGCAGCTCAGGGGACTCACCCCGGGCGTACAATGAGCAGTTCTTC
>TRBV19|13|TRBJ1-5|few|TRBD1
CASKDRGNQPQHF
TGTGCCAGTAAGGACAGGGGCAATCAGCCCCAGCATTTT
>TRBV4-3|16|TRBJ1-4|few|-
CASSQGSLEGDEKLFF
TGCGCCAGCAGCCAAGGGAGCCTCGAGGGGGATGAAAAACTGTTTTTT
>TRBV7-2|17|TRBJ2-1|few|TRBD2
CASSPGGLSNSYNEQFF
TGTGCCAGCAGCCCGGGAGGGCTAAGCAACTCCTACAATGAGCAGTTCTTC
>TRBV29-1|11|TRBJ1-1|-|-
CSGLLNTEAFF
TGCTCGGGGCTCCTGAACACTGAAGCTTTCTTT
>TRBV7-9|17|TRBJ2-1|-|TRBD2
CASSPRVVAGSGNEQFF
TGTGCCAGCAGTCCCCGGGTGGTAGCGGGGTCTGGGAATGAGCAGTTCTTC
>TRBV6-2/TRBV6-3|17|TRBJ1-5|-|TRBD1
CASSYLRTGVSNQPQHF
TGTGCCAGCAGTTATCTCCGGACAGGGGTTAGCAATCAGCCCCAGCATTTT
>TRBV30|12|TRBJ2-1|-|-
CAWSADGNEQFF
TGTGCCTGGAGCGCCGACGGGAATGAGCAGTTCTTC
>TRBV28|17|TRBJ2-7|few|-
CASSSAPGAVLTYEQYF
TGTGCCAGCAGTTCAGCCCCTGGGGCAGTCTTGACCTACGAGCAGTACTTC
>TRBV12-3/TRBV12-4|11|TRBJ2-1|-|-
CASSSSSEQFF
TGTGCCAGCAGTTCAAGTTCTGAGCAGTTCTTC
>TRBV3-1|16|TRBJ2-1|-|TRBD2
CASSHTRTSGGAEQFF
TGTGCCAGCAGTCACACCAGGACTAGCGGGGGAGCTGAGCAGTTCTTC
>TRBV14|15|TRBJ2-3|-|-
CASRQSRARTDTQYF
TGTGCCAGCAGGCAATCCAGGGCCCGCACAGATACGCAGTATTTT
>TRBV4-1|17|TRBJ2-4|-|-
CASSQDRGGGFPRGQYF
TGCGCCAGCAGCCAAGATAGAGGGGGAGGATTCCCCCGCGGGCAGTACTTC
>TRBV20-1|18|TRBJ2-6|-|TRBD1
CSARDRGTGDTGANVLTF
TGCAGTGCTAGAGATCGAGGGACAGGGGATACCGGGGCCAACGTCCTGACTTTC
>TRBV6-1|14|TRBJ1-2|few|-
CASSEGSASYGYTF
TGTGCCAGCAGTGAAGGGTCAGCCTCCTATGGCTACACCTTC
>TRBV9|15|TRBJ2-5|-|-
CASSVGTVFQETQYF
TGTGCCAGCAGCGTAGGAACAGTTTTCCAAGAGACCCAGTACTTC
>TRBV24-1|13|TRBJ2-5|-|-
CATSDPAGETQYF
TGTGCCACCAGTGATCCCGCTGGGGAGACCCAGTACTTC
>TRBV4-3|17|TRBJ1-1|-|-
CASSQDFGRTTGTEAFF
TGCGCCAGCAGCCAAGATTTTGGAAGGACCACGGGCACTGAAGCTTTCTTT
>TRBV25-1|15|TRBJ1-1|-|-
CASSENRVVNTEAFF
TGTGCCAGCAGTGAAAATAGGGTTGTGAACACTGAAGCTTTCTTT
>TRBV5-1|14|TRBJ2-7|-|-
CASGRGSHENEQYF
TGCGCCTCCGGCCGGGGGAGCCACGAGAATGAGCAGTACTTC
>TRBV3-1|13|TRBJ1-2|few|-
CASSQVSLYGYTF
TGTGCCAGCAGCCAAGTGTCACTCTATGGCTACACCTTC
>TRBV27|16|TRBJ1-4|-|-
CASSLTRRATNEKLFF
TGTGCCAGCAGTTTAACCCGCCGCGCAACTAATGAAAAACTGTTTTTT
>TRBV29-1|14|TRBJ1-1|-|TRBD1
CSAQQGAKNTEAFF
TGCAGCGCCCAACAGGGGGCGAAAAACACTGAAGCTTTCTTT
>TRBV7-3|15|TRBJ2-3|few|-
CASSLILGGTDTQYF
TGTGCCAGCAGCTTAATCCTAGGGGGGACAGATACGCAGTATTTT
>TRBV4-3|18|TRBJ1-5|-|-
CASSQLEGGGDSNQPQHF
TGCGCCAGCAGCCAGCTAGAGGGAGGGGGAGATAGCAATCAGCCCCAGCATTTT
>TRBV7-2|15|TRBJ1-5|-|TRBD1
CASSSRGQGDQPQHF
TGTGCCAGCAGCTCACGCGGACAGGGTGATCAGCCCCAGCATTTT
>TRBV5-1|14|TRBJ2-5|-|-
CASIKERLDNEQYF
TGCGCCAGCATCAAGGAGAGACTTGACAATGAGCAGTACTTC
>TRBV7-9|16|TRBJ1-5|-|TRBD1
CASSLGDRGVNQPQHF
TGTGCCAGCAGCTTAGGCGACAGGGGAGTCAATCAGCCCCAGCATTTT
>TRBV7-9|14|TRBJ2-1|-|-
CASRPAGARNEQFF
TGTGCCAGCAGGCCCGCGGGGGCGAGGAATGAGCAGTTCTTC
>TRBV20-1|13|TRBJ2-3|few|TRBD2
CSASGGAGGTQYF
TGCAGTGCTAGCGGGGGGGCCGGGGGTACGCAGTATTTT
>TRBV20-1|11|TRBJ2-3|-|-
CSAARGDTQYF
TGCAGTGCTGCGAGGGGCGATACGCAGTATTTT
>TRBV7-2|16|TRBJ2-5|-|-
CASSSVRPSVRETQYF
TGTGCCAGCAGCTCGGTCCGGCCCTCAGTGAGAGAGACCCAGTACTTC
>TRBV9|15|TRBJ2-1|-|TRBD1
CASSRRQGAYNEQFF
TGTGCCAGCAGCCGACGACAGGGGGCCTACAATGAGCAGTTCTTC
>TRBV2|14|TRBJ1-6|-|-
CASRDAGNNSPLHF
TGTGCCAGCAGAGACGCAGGGAACAATTCACCCCTCCACTTT
>TRBV5-6|15|TRBJ2-5|few|-
CASSWRTPVQETQYF
TGTGCCAGCAGCTGGCGGACACCCGTCCAAGAGACCCAGTACTTC
>TRBV20-1|19|TRBJ2-1|-|-
CSASSLTIQRHSSYNEQFF
TGCAGTGCTAGTTCTTTAACCATACAGCGTCACAGCTCCTACAATGAGCAGTTCTTC
>TRBV6-5|17|TRBJ2-1|many|TRBD2
CASSPSTSGGLVNEQFF
TGTGCCAGCAGTCCTTCGACTAGCGGGGGGTTGGTTAATGAGCAGTTCTTC
>TRBV4-1|15|TRBJ2-5|-|-
CASSQVAGAGETQYF
TGCGCCAGCAGCCAAGTTGCGGGGGCTGGGGAGACCCAGTACTTC
>TRBV9|14|TRBJ1-5|-|-
CASSVGSRNQPQHF
TGTGCCAGCAGCGTAGGTAGCAGAAATCAGCCCCAGCATTTT
>TRBV7-2|15|TRBJ2-4|few|TRBD1
CASSLGSRGRNIQYF
TGTGCCAGCAGCTTAGGGAGCAGGGGGCGTAACATTCAGTACTTC
>TRBV7-9|14|TRBJ2-3|few|-
CASSLAGSVDTQYF
TGTGCCAGCAGCTTAGCAGGGAGTGTAGATACGCAGTATTTT
>TRBV7-2|12|TRBJ2-3|-|-
CASSLNVDTQYF
TGTGCCAGCAGCTTAAACGTCGATACGCAGTATTTT
>TRBV11-2|15|TRBJ1-1|-|-
CASSDSALGNTEAFF
TGTGCCAGCAGCGACAGCGCCTTGGGGAACACTGAAGCTTTCTTT